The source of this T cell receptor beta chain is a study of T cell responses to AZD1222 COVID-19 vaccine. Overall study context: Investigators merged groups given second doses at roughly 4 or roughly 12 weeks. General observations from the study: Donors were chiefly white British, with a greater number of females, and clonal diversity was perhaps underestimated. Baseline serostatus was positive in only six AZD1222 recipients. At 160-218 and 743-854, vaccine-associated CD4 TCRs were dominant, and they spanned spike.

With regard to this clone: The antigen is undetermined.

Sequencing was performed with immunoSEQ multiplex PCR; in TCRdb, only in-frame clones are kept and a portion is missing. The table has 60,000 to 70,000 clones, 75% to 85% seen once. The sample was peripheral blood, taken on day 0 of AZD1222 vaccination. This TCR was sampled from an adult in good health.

This CDR3 is CASSEPRWQGEVNEQFF. Here the CDR3 DNA reads TGTGCCAGCAGTGAACCTCGCTGGCAGGGGGAGGTAAATGAGCAGTTCTTC. The gene calls are TRBV6-1 and TRBJ2-1; maybe TRBD1 (7 bases). Germline V gene lookup returns CDR1 MNHNS and CDR2 SASEGT. The CDR3 is made up of 17 amino acids. Trimming shortened V by 2 bases and J by 7 bases, and 21 bases separated the two germline ends.